These T cell receptor beta chains were read from a single sample in a study of shared clonotypes between healthy human individuals. The data were produced by immunoSEQ multiplex PCR, yet TCRdb's version contains in-frame clones alone and is incomplete. Of some 1,900,000 clones in the sample, 85% to 95% were seen once. The sequencing sample was made of naive CD8+ T cells sorted from blood. Receptors originate from a young man in good health. CDR3s include the opening cysteine and the closing phenylalanine or tryptophan. Fields, in order: CDR3 protein, CDR3 DNA, D gene, J gene, V gene, clone size. The D gene is left open where the match is weak. The size field is filled for only some rows; it gives once, few, many or a size class.

CDR3aa: CASSLSGWPEEGYTF
CDR3nt: TGTGCCAGCAGTTTAAGCGGTTGGCCTGAAGAGGGCTACACCTTC
d_gene: .
j_gene: TRBJ1-2
v_gene: TRBV27
abundance: .

CDR3aa: CASSVRGVHEQYF
CDR3nt: TGCGCCAGCAGCGTCAGGGGTGTGCACGAGCAGTACTTC
d_gene: .
j_gene: TRBJ2-7
v_gene: TRBV5-1
abundance: .

CDR3aa: CAWSPGTLNVGELFF
CDR3nt: TGTGCCTGGAGTCCCGGGACACTTAACGTCGGGGAGCTGTTTTTT
d_gene: .
j_gene: TRBJ2-2
v_gene: TRBV30
abundance: .

CDR3aa: CASTPPGTDTQYF
CDR3nt: TGTGCCAGCACCCCTCCGGGAACAGATACGCAGTATTTT
d_gene: .
j_gene: TRBJ2-3
v_gene: TRBV25-1
abundance: .

CDR3aa: CASSPPEGATEAFF
CDR3nt: TGTGCCAGCAGTCCACCGGAGGGGGCGACTGAAGCTTTCTTT
d_gene: TRBD1
j_gene: TRBJ1-1
v_gene: TRBV6-5
abundance: .

CDR3aa: CASSESVAGVGETQYF
CDR3nt: TGCGCCAGCAGTGAGTCAGTGGCGGGAGTTGGGGAGACCCAGTACTTC
d_gene: TRBD2
j_gene: TRBJ2-5
v_gene: TRBV10-2
abundance: .

CDR3aa: CAISNGSFYEQYF
CDR3nt: TGTGCCATCAGTAACGGGTCTTTCTACGAGCAGTACTTC
d_gene: .
j_gene: TRBJ2-7
v_gene: TRBV10-3
abundance: .

CDR3aa: CASSLWRPRESEETQYF
CDR3nt: TGTGCCAGCAGTTTATGGAGACCCCGGGAATCAGAAGAGACCCAGTACTTC
d_gene: .
j_gene: TRBJ2-5
v_gene: TRBV28
abundance: .

CDR3aa: CASSMLTGGPGYTF
CDR3nt: TGTGCCAGTAGTATGCTGACAGGGGGCCCTGGCTACACCTTC
d_gene: TRBD1
j_gene: TRBJ1-2
v_gene: TRBV19
abundance: .

CDR3aa: CASSLTSESSYEQYF
CDR3nt: TGTGCCAGCAGCTTGACGTCAGAAAGCTCCTACGAGCAGTACTTC
d_gene: .
j_gene: TRBJ2-7
v_gene: TRBV5-5
abundance: .

CDR3aa: CASSYYRSGGPQHF
CDR3nt: TGTGCCAGCAGTTACTATAGGTCGGGGGGGCCCCAGCATTTT
d_gene: .
j_gene: TRBJ1-5
v_gene: TRBV6-5
abundance: .

CDR3aa: CASSPHLGGYNEQFF
CDR3nt: TGTGCCAGCAGTCCTCACCTAGGGGGGTACAATGAGCAGTTCTTC
d_gene: .
j_gene: TRBJ2-1
v_gene: TRBV27
abundance: .

CDR3aa: CASSRGRVSSYEQYF
CDR3nt: TGTGCCAGCAGCCGAGGAAGGGTATCATCCTACGAGCAGTACTTC
d_gene: .
j_gene: TRBJ2-7
v_gene: TRBV2
abundance: .

CDR3aa: CASSQALYTVNYGYTF
CDR3nt: TGCGCCAGCAGCCAAGCTCTTTATACGGTAAACTATGGCTACACCTTC
d_gene: .
j_gene: TRBJ1-2
v_gene: TRBV4-3
abundance: .

CDR3aa: CASSDSGTNTGELFF
CDR3nt: TGTGCCAGCAGTGACAGCGGAACGAACACCGGGGAGCTGTTTTTT
d_gene: .
j_gene: TRBJ2-2
v_gene: TRBV13
abundance: once

CDR3aa: CASSEEWVGGYGYTF
CDR3nt: TGTGCCAGCAGTGAAGAGTGGGTGGGCGGCTATGGCTACACCTTC
d_gene: .
j_gene: TRBJ1-2
v_gene: TRBV6-1
abundance: .

CDR3aa: CASSEGWNTEAFF
CDR3nt: TGTGCCAGCAGTGAAGGCTGGAACACTGAAGCTTTCTTT
d_gene: .
j_gene: TRBJ1-1
v_gene: TRBV2
abundance: .

CDR3aa: CASSLTGTLGQQYF
CDR3nt: TGCGCCAGCAGCCTGACCGGGACCCTCGGGCAGCAGTACTTC
d_gene: .
j_gene: TRBJ2-7
v_gene: TRBV4-1
abundance: .

CDR3aa: CASGQEGGHEQFF
CDR3nt: TGTGCCAGCGGTCAAGAGGGGGGCCATGAGCAGTTCTTC
d_gene: .
j_gene: TRBJ2-1
v_gene: TRBV5-6
abundance: .

CDR3aa: CASSLVAGGGGETQYF
CDR3nt: TGTGCCAGCAGCTTAGTAGCGGGAGGGGGAGGTGAGACCCAGTACTTC
d_gene: TRBD2
j_gene: TRBJ2-5
v_gene: TRBV11-2
abundance: once

CDR3aa: CASSQAGTSGVADTQYF
CDR3nt: TGCGCCAGCAGCCAAGCCGGGACTAGCGGGGTCGCAGATACGCAGTATTTT
d_gene: TRBD2
j_gene: TRBJ2-3
v_gene: TRBV4-3
abundance: .

CDR3aa: CASSVDRGLEQYF
CDR3nt: TGTGCCAGCAGTGTGGACAGGGGGCTGGAGCAGTACTTC
d_gene: TRBD1
j_gene: TRBJ2-7
v_gene: TRBV6-5
abundance: .

CDR3aa: CASSLSRLYSNQPQHF
CDR3nt: TGTGCCAGCAGCTTAAGTCGGCTTTATAGCAATCAGCCCCAGCATTTT
d_gene: .
j_gene: TRBJ1-5
v_gene: TRBV7-3
abundance: .

CDR3aa: CASSFQGSSYNEQFF
CDR3nt: TGTGCCAGCAGTTTCCAGGGGAGCTCCTACAATGAGCAGTTCTTC
d_gene: .
j_gene: TRBJ2-1
v_gene: TRBV27
abundance: .

CDR3aa: CASSESGGVGQPQHF
CDR3nt: TGTGCCAGCAGTGAATCAGGGGGCGTAGGTCAGCCCCAGCATTTT
d_gene: TRBD1
j_gene: TRBJ1-5
v_gene: TRBV2
abundance: .

CDR3aa: CASSYGTSARSADTQYF
CDR3nt: TGCGCCAGCAGCTACGGGACTAGCGCCCGGTCGGCAGATACGCAGTATTTT
d_gene: TRBD2
j_gene: TRBJ2-3
v_gene: TRBV4-1
abundance: .

CDR3aa: CASSSDTTRLGTDTQYF
CDR3nt: TGTGCCAGCAGTTCAGACACGACTCGACTAGGCACAGATACGCAGTATTTT
d_gene: .
j_gene: TRBJ2-3
v_gene: TRBV27
abundance: .

CDR3aa: CSVMDDWGEKLFF
CDR3nt: TGCAGCGTCATGGACGACTGGGGTGAAAAACTGTTTTTT
d_gene: .
j_gene: TRBJ1-4
v_gene: TRBV29-1
abundance: .

CDR3aa: CATTTGWTGELFF
CDR3nt: TGTGCCACGACGACAGGGTGGACCGGGGAGCTGTTTTTT
d_gene: TRBD1
j_gene: TRBJ2-2
v_gene: TRBV28
abundance: .

CDR3aa: CASSQNREGADTQYF
CDR3nt: TGCGCCAGCAGCCAAAACAGGGAGGGGGCAGATACGCAGTATTTT
d_gene: .
j_gene: TRBJ2-3
v_gene: TRBV5-1
abundance: .

CDR3aa: CASSYERGHPEAFF
CDR3nt: TGTGCCAGCAGTTACGAAAGGGGGCACCCTGAAGCTTTCTTT
d_gene: TRBD1
j_gene: TRBJ1-1
v_gene: TRBV6-5
abundance: .

CDR3aa: CASSSFGGDEQFF
CDR3nt: TGTGCCAGTTCATCTTTCGGGGGCGATGAGCAGTTCTTC
d_gene: .
j_gene: TRBJ2-1
v_gene: TRBV2
abundance: .

CDR3aa: CASSLIGLAYEQYF
CDR3nt: TGTGCCAGCAGTTTAATCGGGTTGGCCTACGAGCAGTACTTC
d_gene: .
j_gene: TRBJ2-7
v_gene: TRBV28
abundance: .

CDR3aa: CASNWGQGGSTGELFF
CDR3nt: TGTGCCAGCAATTGGGGACAGGGAGGATCCACCGGGGAGCTGTTTTTT
d_gene: TRBD1
j_gene: TRBJ2-2
v_gene: TRBV27
abundance: .

CDR3aa: CASAGNTGELFF
CDR3nt: TGTGCCAGCGCAGGGAACACCGGGGAGCTGTTTTTT
d_gene: .
j_gene: TRBJ2-2
v_gene: TRBV27
abundance: .

CDR3aa: CASSFAGTYEQYF
CDR3nt: TGTGCCAGCAGCTTTGCAGGGACCTACGAGCAGTACTTC
d_gene: .
j_gene: TRBJ2-7
v_gene: TRBV11-2
abundance: .

CDR3aa: CASSHRGYEQYF
CDR3nt: TGCGCCAGCAGCCACCGGGGCTACGAGCAGTACTTC
d_gene: .
j_gene: TRBJ2-7
v_gene: TRBV4-1
abundance: once

CDR3aa: CASKELQEGNQPQHF
CDR3nt: TGTGCCAGCAAGGAGCTCCAAGAGGGTAATCAGCCCCAGCATTTT
d_gene: .
j_gene: TRBJ1-5
v_gene: TRBV5-8
abundance: .

CDR3aa: CASSQAVAGELWEQYF
CDR3nt: TGCGCCAGCAGCCAGGCAGTCGCAGGGGAACTTTGGGAGCAGTACTTC
d_gene: .
j_gene: TRBJ2-7
v_gene: TRBV5-1
abundance: .

CDR3aa: CASSLEGEQYF
CDR3nt: TGTGCCAGCAGCTTGGAGGGCGAGCAGTACTTC
d_gene: .
j_gene: TRBJ2-7
v_gene: TRBV5-6
abundance: .

CDR3aa: CASSQDWGTEAFF
CDR3nt: TGCGCCAGCAGCCAAGATTGGGGTACTGAAGCTTTCTTT
d_gene: .
j_gene: TRBJ1-1
v_gene: TRBV4-1
abundance: .

CDR3aa: CASSQEYTGLYEQYF
CDR3nt: TGTGCCAGCAGCCAAGAGTATACAGGGCTCTACGAGCAGTACTTC
d_gene: .
j_gene: TRBJ2-7
v_gene: TRBV14
abundance: .

CDR3aa: CASSFGGVQYF
CDR3nt: TGTGCCAGCAGCTTTGGGGGCGTTCAGTACTTC
d_gene: .
j_gene: TRBJ2-4
v_gene: TRBV5-6
abundance: .

CDR3aa: CASSFSGGITYEQYF
CDR3nt: TGTGCCAGCAGTTTTAGCGGGGGGATAACCTACGAGCAGTACTTC
d_gene: TRBD2
j_gene: TRBJ2-7
v_gene: TRBV27
abundance: .

CDR3aa: CASSQELAKSYEQYF
CDR3nt: TGCGCCAGCAGCCAAGAACTAGCGAAAAGCTACGAGCAGTACTTC
d_gene: TRBD2
j_gene: TRBJ2-7
v_gene: TRBV4-3
abundance: .

CDR3aa: CASKVTGPLAEQYF
CDR3nt: TGTGCCAGCAAAGTCACAGGGCCCCTCGCCGAGCAGTACTTC
d_gene: .
j_gene: TRBJ2-7
v_gene: TRBV5-4
abundance: .

CDR3aa: CASSSGREGHGNEQFF
CDR3nt: TGTGCCAGCAGCAGTGGGAGGGAGGGCCATGGGAATGAGCAGTTCTTC
d_gene: TRBD2
j_gene: TRBJ2-1
v_gene: TRBV27
abundance: .

CDR3aa: CASSVGTGFSYEQYF
CDR3nt: TGTGCCAGCAGCGTTGGGACAGGATTTTCCTACGAGCAGTACTTC
d_gene: TRBD1
j_gene: TRBJ2-7
v_gene: TRBV11-2
abundance: once